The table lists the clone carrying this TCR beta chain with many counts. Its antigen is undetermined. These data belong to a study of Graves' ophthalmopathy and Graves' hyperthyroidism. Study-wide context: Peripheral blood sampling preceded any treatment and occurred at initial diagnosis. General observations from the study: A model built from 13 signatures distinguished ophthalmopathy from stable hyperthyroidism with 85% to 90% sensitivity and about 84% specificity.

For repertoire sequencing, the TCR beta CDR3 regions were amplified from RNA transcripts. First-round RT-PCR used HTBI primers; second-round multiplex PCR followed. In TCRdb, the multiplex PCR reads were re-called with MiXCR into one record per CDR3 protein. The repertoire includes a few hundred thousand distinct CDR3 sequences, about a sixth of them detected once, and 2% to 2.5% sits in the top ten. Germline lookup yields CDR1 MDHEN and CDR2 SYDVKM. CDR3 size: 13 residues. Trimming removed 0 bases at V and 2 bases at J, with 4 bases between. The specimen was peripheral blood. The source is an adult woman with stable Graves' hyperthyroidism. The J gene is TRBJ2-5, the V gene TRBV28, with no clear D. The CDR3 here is CASSLWEQETQYF. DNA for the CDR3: TGTGCCAGCAGTTTATGGGAGCAAGAGACCCAGTACTTC.